Sequencing of this T cell receptor (beta chain) was carried out in a study of somatic mutations in cytotoxic T cells in rheumatoid arthritis. The wider study: Sorting by flow gave nearly 100% purity for some V beta antibody-stained T-cell populations, including V beta1+ cells sequenced for TCRB. General observations from the study: CD8+ clonality increased with age in rheumatoid arthritis patients but not in healthy controls.

As regards this clone: Its specificity is not known.

Germline V gene data show CDR1 as SGHVS and CDR2 as FNYEAQ. This CDR3 is 15 amino acids long. V lost 5 bases to trimming and J lost 6 bases, with 16 bases between them. Only in-frame clones appear in the TCRdb table, and some are missing; sequencing was by immunoSEQ multiplex PCR. The profile shows under 20,000 clones, 70% to 75% of them singletons. The receptor was derived from an adult with rheumatoid arthritis. The chain recombines TRBV7-6 with TRBJ2-2; tentatively, D is TRBD2 (5 bases). Material for sequencing was CD8+ T cells sorted from blood. This CDR3 is CASSETLEDSGELFF. The CDR3 nucleotides read TGTGCCAGCAGCGAGACCCTCGAGGACTCCGGGGAGCTGTTTTTT.